This T cell receptor beta chain was recorded in a study of memory CD4+ T cells and cytomegalovirus serostatus. Looking at the study overall: Healthy Belgian adult donors included several CMV-positive and fewer than 25 CMV-negative people. Findings of the study overall: CD4+ memory repertoires contained about 40% of the 164 reported CMV TCRbeta sequences.

Of note for this clone: Its cognate antigen is unknown.

The CDR3 covers 15 residues. The germline gives CDR1 SGHRS, CDR2 YFSETQ. Trimming took off 2 bases at V and 11 bases at J, with 21 bases between the two ends. Single viable CD3+CD4+CD8-CD45RO+ cells were sorted as the memory CD4+ T cells. Serum IgG to CMV pp150, pp28, p38 and p52 defined serostatus. Method: immunoSEQ multiplex PCR; TCRdb's copy keeps in-frame clones and lacks some. The repertoire holds 46,000 or so clones, around 82% seen once, with approximately 1% in the top ten. This clonotype was sampled from an adult in good health and CMV-seronegative. The source material was memory CD4+ T cells from blood. The chain has TRBV5-1 and TRBJ2-3; D might be TRBD1 (6 bases). CDR3 sequence: CASSLRGMAASWQYF. The CDR3 DNA is TGCGCCAGCAGCTTAAGGGGGATGGCAGCCAGTTGGCAGTATTTT. Supplemented by reference TRBV5-1 and TRBJ2-3, the full variable domain reads KAGVTQTPRYLIKTRGQQVTLSCSPISGHRSVSWYQQTPGQGLQFLFEYFSETQRNKGNFPGRFSGRQFSNSRSEMNVSTLELGDSALYLCASSLRGMAASWQYFGPGTRLTVL.